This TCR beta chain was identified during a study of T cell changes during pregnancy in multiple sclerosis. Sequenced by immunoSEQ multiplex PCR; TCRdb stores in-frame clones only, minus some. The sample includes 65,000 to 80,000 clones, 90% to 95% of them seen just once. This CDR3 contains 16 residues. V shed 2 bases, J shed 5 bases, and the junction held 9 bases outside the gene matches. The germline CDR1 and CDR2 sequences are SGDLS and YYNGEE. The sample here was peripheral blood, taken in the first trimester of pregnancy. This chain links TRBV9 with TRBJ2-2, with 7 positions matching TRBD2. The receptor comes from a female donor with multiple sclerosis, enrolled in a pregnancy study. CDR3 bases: TGTGCCAGCAGCGTCGCCCCGGGGGGTCGGACCGGGGAGCTGTTTTTT. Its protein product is CASSVAPGGRTGELFF.